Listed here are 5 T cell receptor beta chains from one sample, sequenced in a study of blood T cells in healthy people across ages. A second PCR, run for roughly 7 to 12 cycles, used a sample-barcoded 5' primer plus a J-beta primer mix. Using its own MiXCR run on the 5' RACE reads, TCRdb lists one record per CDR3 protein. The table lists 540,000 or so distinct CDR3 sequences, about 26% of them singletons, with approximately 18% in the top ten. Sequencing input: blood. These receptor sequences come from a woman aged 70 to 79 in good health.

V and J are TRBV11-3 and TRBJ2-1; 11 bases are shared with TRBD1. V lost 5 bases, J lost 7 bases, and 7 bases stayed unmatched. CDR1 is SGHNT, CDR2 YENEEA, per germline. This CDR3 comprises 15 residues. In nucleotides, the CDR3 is TGTGCCAGCAGCCTCCGGGACAGGGGGGTAAATGAGCAGTTCTTC. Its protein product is CASSLRDRGVNEQFF.

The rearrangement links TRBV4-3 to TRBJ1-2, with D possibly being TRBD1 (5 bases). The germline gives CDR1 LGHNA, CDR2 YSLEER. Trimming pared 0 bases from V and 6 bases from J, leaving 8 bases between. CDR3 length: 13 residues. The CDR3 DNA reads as TGCGCCAGCAGCCAAGAACGGGGGAATGGCTACACCTTC. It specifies CASSQERGNGYTF.

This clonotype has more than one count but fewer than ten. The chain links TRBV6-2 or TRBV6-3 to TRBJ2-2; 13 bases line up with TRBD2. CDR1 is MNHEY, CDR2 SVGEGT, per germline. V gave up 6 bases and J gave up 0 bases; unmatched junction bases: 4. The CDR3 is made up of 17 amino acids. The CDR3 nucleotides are TGTGCCAGCAGCGTAGGGACTAGCGGGGCGAACACCGGGGAGCTGTTTTTT. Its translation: CASSVGTSGANTGELFF.

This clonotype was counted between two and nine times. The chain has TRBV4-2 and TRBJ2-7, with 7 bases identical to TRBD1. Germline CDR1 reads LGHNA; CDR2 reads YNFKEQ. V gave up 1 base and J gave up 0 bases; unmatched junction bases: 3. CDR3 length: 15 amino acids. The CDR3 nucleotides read TGTGCCAGCAGCCAAGGGACAGGAGACTCCTACGAGCAGTACTTC. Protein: CASSQGTGDSYEQYF.

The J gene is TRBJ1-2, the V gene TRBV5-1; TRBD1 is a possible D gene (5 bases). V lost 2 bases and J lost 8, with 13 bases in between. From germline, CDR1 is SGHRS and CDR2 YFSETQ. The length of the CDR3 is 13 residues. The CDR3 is CASSFGSGGGYTF. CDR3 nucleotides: TGCGCCAGCAGCTTCGGGTCCGGGGGGGGCTACACCTTC.